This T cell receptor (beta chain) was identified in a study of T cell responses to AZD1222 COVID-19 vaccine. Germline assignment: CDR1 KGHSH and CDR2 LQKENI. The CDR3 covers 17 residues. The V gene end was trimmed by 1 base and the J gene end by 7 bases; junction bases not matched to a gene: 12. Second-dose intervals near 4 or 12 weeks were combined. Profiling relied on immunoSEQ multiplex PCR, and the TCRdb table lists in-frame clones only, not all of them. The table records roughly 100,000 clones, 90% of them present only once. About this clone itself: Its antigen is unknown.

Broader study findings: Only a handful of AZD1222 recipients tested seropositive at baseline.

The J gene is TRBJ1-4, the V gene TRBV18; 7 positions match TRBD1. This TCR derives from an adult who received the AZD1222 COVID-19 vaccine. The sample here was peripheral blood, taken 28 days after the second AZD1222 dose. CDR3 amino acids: CASSPLGMRGQSEKLFF. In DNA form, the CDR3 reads TGTGCCAGCTCACCACTCGGGATGAGGGGGCAGAGTGAAAAACTGTTTTTT.